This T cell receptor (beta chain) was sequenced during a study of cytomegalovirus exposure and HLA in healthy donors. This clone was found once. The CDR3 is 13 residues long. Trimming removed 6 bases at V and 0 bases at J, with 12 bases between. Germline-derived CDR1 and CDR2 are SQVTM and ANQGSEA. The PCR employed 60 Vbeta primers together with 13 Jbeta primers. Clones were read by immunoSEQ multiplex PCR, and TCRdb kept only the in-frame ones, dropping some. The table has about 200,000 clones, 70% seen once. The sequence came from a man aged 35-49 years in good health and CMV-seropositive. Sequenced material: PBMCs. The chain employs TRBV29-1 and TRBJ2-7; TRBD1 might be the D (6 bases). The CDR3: CSVGRGSSYEQYF. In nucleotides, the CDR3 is TGCAGCGTGGGCAGGGGCAGCTCCTACGAGCAGTACTTC.